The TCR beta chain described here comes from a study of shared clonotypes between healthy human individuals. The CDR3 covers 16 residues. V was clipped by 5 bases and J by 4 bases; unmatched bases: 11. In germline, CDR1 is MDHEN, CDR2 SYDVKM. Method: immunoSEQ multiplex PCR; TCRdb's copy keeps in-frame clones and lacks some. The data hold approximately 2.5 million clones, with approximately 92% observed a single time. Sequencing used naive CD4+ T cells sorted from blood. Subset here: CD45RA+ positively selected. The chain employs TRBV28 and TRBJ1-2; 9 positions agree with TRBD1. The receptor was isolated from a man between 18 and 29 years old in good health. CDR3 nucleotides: TGTGCCAGCAGTCCCCCCCTCGGACAGGGGCGCTATGGCTACACCTTC. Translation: CASSPPLGQGRYGYTF.